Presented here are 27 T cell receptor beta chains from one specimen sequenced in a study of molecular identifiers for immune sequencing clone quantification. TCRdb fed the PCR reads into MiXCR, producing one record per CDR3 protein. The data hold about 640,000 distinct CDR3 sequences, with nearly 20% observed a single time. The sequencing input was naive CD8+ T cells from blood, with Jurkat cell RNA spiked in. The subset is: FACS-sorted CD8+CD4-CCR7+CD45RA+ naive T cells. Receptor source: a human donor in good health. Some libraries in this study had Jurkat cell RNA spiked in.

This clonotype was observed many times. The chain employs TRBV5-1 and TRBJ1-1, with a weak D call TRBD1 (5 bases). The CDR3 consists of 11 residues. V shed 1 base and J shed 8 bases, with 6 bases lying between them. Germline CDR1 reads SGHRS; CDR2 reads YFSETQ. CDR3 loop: CASSLTGEAFF. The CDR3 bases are TGCGCCAGCAGCTTGACAGGCGAAGCTTTCTTT.

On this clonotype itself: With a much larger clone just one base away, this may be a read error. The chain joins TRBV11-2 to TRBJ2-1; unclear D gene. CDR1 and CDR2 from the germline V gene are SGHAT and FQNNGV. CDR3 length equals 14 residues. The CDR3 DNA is TGTGCCAGCAGCCCAGAGCCCTCCGACAATGAGCAGGTCTTC. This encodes CASSPEPSDNEQVF.

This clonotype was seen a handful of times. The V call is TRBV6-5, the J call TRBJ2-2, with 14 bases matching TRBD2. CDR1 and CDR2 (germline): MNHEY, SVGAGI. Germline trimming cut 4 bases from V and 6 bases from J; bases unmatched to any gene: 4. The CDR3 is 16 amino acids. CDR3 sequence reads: CASSWGLAGVAGELFF. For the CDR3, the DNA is TGTGCCAGCAGTTGGGGACTAGCGGGGGTCGCCGGGGAGCTGTTTTTT.

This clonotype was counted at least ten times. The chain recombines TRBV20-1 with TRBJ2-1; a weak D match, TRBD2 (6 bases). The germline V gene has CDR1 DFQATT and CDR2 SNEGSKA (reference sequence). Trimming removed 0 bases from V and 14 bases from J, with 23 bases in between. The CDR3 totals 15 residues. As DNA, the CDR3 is TGCAGTGCTAGAGATTTAGGACTCATCGAACCGGGAGAGTTCTTC. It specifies CSARDLGLIEPGEFF.

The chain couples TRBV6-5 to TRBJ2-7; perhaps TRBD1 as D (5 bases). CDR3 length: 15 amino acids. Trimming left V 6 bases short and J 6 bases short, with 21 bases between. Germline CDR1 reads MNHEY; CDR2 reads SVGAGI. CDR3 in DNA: TGTGCCAGCAGCCGGACCAGGGTTCTTTACGGCGAGCAGTACTTC. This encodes CASSRTRVLYGEQYF.

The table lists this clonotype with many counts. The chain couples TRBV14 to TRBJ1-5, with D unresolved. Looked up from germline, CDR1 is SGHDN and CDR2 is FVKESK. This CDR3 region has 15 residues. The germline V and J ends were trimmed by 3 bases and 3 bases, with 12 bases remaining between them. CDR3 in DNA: TGTGCCAGCAGCCACTCGGTAGGGCCCAATCAGCCCCAGCATTTT. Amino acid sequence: CASSHSVGPNQPQHF. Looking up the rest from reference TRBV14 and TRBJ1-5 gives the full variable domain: EAGVTQFPSHSVIEKGQTVTLRCDPISGHDNLYWYRRVMGKEIKFLLHFVKESKQDESGMPNNRFLAERTGGTYSTLKVQPAELEDSGVYFCASSHSVGPNQPQHFGDGTRLSIL.

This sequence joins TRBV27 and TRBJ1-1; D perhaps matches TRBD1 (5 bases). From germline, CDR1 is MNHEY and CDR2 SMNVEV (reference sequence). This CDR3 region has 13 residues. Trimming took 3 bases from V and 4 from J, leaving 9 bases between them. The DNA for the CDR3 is TGTGCCAGCAGTTTGGGGGTTTTCACTGAAGCTTTCTTT. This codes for CASSLGVFTEAFF.

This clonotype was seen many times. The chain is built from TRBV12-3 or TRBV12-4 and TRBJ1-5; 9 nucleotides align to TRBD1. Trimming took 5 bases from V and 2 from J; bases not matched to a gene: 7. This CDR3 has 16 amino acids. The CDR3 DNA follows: TGTGCCAGCAGTCTGACGGACAGGGGAGGCAATCAGCCCCAGCATTTT. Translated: CASSLTDRGGNQPQHF.

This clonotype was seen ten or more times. DNA for the CDR3: TGTGCCAGCAGCTACGACAGCGTCTCCTACGAGCAGTACTTC. This encodes CASSYDSVSYEQYF. The chain has TRBV5-6 and TRBJ2-7; possible D gene TRBD1, 5 bases. This CDR3 region has 14 residues. CDR1 is SGHDT, CDR2 YYEEEE, per germline. Trimming stripped 3 bases from V and 0 bases from J, with 10 bases between. The whole variable domain, filled in from reference TRBV5-6 and TRBJ2-7, reads DAGVTQSPTHLIKTRGQQVTLRCSPKSGHDTVSWYQQALGQGPQFIFQYYEEEERQRGNFPDRFSGHQFPNYSSELNVNALLLGDSALYLCASSYDSVSYEQYFGPGTRLTVT.

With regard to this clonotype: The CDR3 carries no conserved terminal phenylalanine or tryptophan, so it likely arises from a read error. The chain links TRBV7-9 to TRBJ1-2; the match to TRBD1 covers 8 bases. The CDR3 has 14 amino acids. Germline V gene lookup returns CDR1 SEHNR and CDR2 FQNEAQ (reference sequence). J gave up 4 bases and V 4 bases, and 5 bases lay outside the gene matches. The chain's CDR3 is CASSSAGGGYGYTL. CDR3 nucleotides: TGTGCCAGCAGCTCTGCAGGGGGCGGCTATGGCTACACCCTC.

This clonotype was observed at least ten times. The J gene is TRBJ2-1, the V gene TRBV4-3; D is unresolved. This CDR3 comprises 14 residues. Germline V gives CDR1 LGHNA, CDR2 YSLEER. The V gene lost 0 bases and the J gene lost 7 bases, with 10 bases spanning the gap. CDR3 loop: CASSQEFPWNEQFF. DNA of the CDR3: TGCGCCAGCAGCCAAGAGTTTCCGTGGAATGAGCAGTTCTTC.

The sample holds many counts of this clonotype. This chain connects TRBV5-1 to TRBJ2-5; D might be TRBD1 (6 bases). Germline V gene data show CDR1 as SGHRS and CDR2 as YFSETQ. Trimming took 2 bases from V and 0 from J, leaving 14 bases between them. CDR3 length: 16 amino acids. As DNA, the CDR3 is TGCGCCAGCAGCTTCTTTCAGGGGTCGTACCAAGAGACCCAGTACTTC. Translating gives CASSFFQGSYQETQYF.

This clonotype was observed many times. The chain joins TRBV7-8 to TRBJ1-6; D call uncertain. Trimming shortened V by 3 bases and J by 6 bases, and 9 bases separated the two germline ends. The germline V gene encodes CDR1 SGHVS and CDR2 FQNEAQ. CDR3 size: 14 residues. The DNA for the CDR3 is TGTGCCAGCAGCTTCCTCGAACGTAATTCACCCCTCCACTTT. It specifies CASSFLERNSPLHF.

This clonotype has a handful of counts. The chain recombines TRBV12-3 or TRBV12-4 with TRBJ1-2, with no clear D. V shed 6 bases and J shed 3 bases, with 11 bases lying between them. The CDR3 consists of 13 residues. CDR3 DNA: TGTGCCAGCAGCCTGGACGGGGACTATGGCTACACCTTC. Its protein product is CASSLDGDYGYTF.

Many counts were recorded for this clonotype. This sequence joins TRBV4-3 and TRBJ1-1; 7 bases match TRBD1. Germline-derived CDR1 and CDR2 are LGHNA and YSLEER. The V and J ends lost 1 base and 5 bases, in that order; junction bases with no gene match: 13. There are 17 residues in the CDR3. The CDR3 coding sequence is TGCGCCAGCAGCCAAGGTTTCCCAGGACAGGTCATAACTGAAGCTTTCTTT. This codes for CASSQGFPGQVITEAFF.

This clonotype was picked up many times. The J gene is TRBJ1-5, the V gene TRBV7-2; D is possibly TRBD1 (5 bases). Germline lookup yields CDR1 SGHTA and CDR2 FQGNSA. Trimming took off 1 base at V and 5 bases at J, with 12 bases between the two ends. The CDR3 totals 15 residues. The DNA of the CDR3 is TGTGCCAGCAGCTTAGGTTACGGGGCCGATCAGCCCCAGCATTTT. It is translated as CASSLGYGADQPQHF. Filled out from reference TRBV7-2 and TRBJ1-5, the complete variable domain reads GAGVSQSPSNKVTEKGKDVELRCDPISGHTALYWYRQSLGQGLEFLIYFQGNSAPDKSGLPSDRFSAERTGGSVSTLTIQRTQQEDSAVYLCASSLGYGADQPQHFGDGTRLSIL.

The CDR3 region has the DNA TGTGCCAGCAGCAACCAGACAGGGAGAAACGACGAGCAGTTCTTC. Encoded protein: CASSNQTGRNDEQFF. This rearrangement joins TRBV12-3 or TRBV12-4 to TRBJ2-1, with TRBD1 identical over 7 bases. Germline trimming cut 6 bases from V and 10 bases from J; bases unmatched to any gene: 15. This CDR3 region has 15 residues.

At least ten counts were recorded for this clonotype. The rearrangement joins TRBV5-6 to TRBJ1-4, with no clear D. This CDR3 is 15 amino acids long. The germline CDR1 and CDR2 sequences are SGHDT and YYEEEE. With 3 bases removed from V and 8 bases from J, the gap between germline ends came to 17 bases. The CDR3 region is CASSSTGGFGEKLFF. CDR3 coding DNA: TGTGCCAGCAGCTCGACTGGAGGGTTCGGAGAAAAACTGTTTTTT.

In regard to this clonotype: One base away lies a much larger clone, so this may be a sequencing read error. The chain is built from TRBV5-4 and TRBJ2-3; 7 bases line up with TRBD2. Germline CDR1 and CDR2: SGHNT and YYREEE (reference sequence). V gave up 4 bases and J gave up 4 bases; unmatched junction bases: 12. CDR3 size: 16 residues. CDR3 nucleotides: TGTGCCAGCAGCGGTAGCGGGCTTACTAGCGCAGATACGCAGTATTTT. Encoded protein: CASSGSGLTSADTQYF.

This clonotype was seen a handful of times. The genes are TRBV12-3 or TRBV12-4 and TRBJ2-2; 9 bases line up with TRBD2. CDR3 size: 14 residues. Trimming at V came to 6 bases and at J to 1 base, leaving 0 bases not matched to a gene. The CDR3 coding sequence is TGTGCCAGCAGGACTAGCGGGAACACCGGGGAGCTGTTTTTT. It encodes CASRTSGNTGELFF.

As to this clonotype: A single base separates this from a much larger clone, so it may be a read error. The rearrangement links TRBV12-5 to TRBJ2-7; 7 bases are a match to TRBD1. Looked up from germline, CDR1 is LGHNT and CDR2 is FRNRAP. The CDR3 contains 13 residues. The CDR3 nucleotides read TGTGCTAGTGATTTAACCTCCGGGACAGAGCATTACTTC. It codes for CASDLTSGTEHYF.

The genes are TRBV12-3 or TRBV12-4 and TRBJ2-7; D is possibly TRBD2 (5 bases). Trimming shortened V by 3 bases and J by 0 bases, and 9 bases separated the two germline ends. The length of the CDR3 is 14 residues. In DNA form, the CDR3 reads TGTGCCAGCAGTTTCGGACTGGGCTCCTACGAGCAGTACTTC. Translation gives CASSFGLGSYEQYF.

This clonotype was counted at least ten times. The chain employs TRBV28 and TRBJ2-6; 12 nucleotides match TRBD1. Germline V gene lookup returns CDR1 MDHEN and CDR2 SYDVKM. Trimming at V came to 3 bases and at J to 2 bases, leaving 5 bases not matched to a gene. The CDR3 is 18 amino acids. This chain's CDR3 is CASSFRDRGRTGANVLTF. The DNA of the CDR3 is TGTGCCAGCAGTTTCCGGGACAGGGGGCGTACTGGGGCCAACGTCCTGACTTTC.

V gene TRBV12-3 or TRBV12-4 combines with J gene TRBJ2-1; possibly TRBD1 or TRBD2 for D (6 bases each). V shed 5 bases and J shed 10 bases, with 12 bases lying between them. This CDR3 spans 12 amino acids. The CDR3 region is CASSTQGLEQFF. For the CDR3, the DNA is TGTGCCAGCAGTACACAGGGACTCGAGCAGTTCTTC.

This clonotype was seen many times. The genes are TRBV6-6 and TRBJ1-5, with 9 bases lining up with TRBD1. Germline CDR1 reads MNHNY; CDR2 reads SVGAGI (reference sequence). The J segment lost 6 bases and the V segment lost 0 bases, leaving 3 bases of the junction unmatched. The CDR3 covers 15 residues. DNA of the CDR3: TGTGCCAGCAGTTACTCGGGGACAGGGAGTCAGCCCCAGCATTTT. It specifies CASSYSGTGSQPQHF.

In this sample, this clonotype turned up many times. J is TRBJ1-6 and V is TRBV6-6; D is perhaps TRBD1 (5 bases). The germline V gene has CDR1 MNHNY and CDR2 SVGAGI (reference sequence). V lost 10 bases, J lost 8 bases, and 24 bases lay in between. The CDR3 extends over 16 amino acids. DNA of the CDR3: TGTGCCACCTGCCCGGGGACCCCGAAGAGGGATTCACCCCTCCACTTT. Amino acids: CATCPGTPKRDSPLHF.

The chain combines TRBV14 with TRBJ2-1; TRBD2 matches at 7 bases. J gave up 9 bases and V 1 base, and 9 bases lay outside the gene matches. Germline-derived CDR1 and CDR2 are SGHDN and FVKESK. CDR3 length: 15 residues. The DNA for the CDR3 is TGTGCCAGCAGCCAAGGATTGTCTTCGGGAGGTGAGCAGTTCTTC. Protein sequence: CASSQGLSSGGEQFF.